This T cell receptor (beta chain) came from a study of CDR3 diversity in severe acne. This clonotype was observed a few times. Each CDR3 protein gets one entry after TCRdb re-called the PCR reads with MiXCR. This table has over 85,000 distinct CDR3 sequences, 45% to 60% appearing once. The germline V gene encodes CDR1 SQVTM and CDR2 ANQGSEA. CDR3 length: 15 residues. The germline V and J ends were trimmed by 0 bases and 4 bases, with 15 bases remaining between them. Sequencing used blood. The rearrangement joins TRBV29-1 to TRBJ2-5; the D is unclear. This receptor was taken from a male donor with acne. The CDR3 sequence is CSVEESVVRLETQYF. Here the CDR3 DNA reads TGCAGCGTTGAAGAATCCGTCGTGCGATTAGAGACCCAGTACTTC.